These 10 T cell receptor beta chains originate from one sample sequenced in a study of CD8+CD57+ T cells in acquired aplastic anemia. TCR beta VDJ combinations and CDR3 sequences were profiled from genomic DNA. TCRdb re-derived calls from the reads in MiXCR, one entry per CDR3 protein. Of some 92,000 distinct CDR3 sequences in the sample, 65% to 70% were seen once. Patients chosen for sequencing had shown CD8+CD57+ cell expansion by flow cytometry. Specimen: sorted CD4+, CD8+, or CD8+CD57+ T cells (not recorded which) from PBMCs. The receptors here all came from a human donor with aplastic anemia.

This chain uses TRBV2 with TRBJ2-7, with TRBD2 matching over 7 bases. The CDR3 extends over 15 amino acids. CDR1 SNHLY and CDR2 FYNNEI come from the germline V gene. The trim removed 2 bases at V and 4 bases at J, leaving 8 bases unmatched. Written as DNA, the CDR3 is TGTGCCAGCAGTGAACGGCGCGGGAGCTATTACGAGCAGTACTTC. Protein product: CASSERRGSYYEQYF.

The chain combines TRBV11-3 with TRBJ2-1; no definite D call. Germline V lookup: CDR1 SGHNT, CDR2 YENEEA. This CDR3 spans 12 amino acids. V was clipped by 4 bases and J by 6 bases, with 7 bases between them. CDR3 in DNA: TGTGCCAGCAGCTCATACAGCAATGAGCAGTTCTTC. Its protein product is CASSSYSNEQFF.

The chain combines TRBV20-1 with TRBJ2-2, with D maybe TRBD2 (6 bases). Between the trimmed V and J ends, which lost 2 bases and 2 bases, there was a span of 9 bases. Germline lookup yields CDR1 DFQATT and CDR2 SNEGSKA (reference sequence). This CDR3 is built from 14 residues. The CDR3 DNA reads TGCAGTGCTAGATACGGGGGTAACACCGGGGAGCTGTTTTTT. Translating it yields CSARYGGNTGELFF.

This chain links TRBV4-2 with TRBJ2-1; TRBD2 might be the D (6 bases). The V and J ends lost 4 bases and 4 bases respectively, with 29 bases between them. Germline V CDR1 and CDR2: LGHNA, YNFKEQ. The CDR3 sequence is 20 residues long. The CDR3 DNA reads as TGTGCCAGCAGCCGTAACGCGGGACCGAGCCCCACATTTTATTACAATGAGCAGTTCTTC. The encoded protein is CASSRNAGPSPTFYYNEQFF.

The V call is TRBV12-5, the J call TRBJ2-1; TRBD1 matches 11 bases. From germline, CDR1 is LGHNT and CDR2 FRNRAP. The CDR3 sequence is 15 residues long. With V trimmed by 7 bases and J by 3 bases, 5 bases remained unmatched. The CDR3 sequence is CASAGTGGVYNEQFF. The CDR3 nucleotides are TGTGCTAGTGCCGGGACAGGGGGAGTCTACAATGAGCAGTTCTTC.

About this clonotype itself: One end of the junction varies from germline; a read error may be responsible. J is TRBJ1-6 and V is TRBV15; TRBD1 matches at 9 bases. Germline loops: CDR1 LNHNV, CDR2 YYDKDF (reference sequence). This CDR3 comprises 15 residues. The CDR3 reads CATGRDRVLNSPLHF. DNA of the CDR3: TGTGCCACCGGCAGGGACAGGGTCCTTAATTCACCCCTCCACTTT.

The CDR3 DNA follows: TGCAGTGCTAGATCGACAGGGTCCTCCTACAATGAGCAGTTCTTC. Protein product: CSARSTGSSYNEQFF. This chain connects TRBV20-1 to TRBJ2-1, with TRBD1 matching 7 bases. CDR1 is DFQATT, CDR2 SNEGSKA, per germline (reference sequence). V lost 2 bases to trimming and J lost 0 bases; unmatched junction nucleotides: 4. The CDR3 totals 15 residues.

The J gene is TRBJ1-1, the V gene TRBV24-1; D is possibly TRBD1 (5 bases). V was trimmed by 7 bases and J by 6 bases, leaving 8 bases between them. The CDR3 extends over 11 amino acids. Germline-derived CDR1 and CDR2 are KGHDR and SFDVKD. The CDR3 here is CATRQGPEAFF. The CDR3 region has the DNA TGTGCCACCAGGCAGGGTCCTGAAGCTTTCTTT.

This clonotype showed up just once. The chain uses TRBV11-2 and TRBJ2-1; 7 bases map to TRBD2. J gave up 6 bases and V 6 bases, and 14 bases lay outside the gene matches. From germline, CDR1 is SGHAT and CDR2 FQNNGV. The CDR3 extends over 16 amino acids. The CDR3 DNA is TGTGCCAGCAGTCAAGGGCCTAGCGGAGAGGGCAATGAGCAGTTCTTC. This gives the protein CASSQGPSGEGNEQFF.

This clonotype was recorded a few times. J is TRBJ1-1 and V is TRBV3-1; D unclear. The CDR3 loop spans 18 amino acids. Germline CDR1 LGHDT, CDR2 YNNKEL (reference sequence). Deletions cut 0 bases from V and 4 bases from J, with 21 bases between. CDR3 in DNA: TGTGCCAGCAGCCAAGATCCAGTTTTTATGGACGCGATCACTGAAGCTTTCTTT. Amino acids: CASSQDPVFMDAITEAFF.